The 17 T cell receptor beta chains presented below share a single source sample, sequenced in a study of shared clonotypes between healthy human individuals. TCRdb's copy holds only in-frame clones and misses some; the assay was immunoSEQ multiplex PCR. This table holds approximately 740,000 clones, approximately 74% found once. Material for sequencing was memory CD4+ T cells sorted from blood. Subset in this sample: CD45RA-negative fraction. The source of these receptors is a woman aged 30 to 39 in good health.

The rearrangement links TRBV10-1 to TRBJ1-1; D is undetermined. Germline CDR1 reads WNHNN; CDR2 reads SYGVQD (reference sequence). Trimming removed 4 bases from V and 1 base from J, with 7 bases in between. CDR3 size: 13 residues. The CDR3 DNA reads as TGCGCCAGCAGTGTCGCGAGGAACACTGAAGCTTTCTTT. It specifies CASSVARNTEAFF.

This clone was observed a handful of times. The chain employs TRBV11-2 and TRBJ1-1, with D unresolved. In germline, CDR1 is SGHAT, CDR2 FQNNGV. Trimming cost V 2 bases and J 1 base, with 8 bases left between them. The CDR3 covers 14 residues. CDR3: CASSLKGPNTEAFF. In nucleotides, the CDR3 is TGTGCCAGCAGCTTAAAAGGCCCGAACACTGAAGCTTTCTTT.

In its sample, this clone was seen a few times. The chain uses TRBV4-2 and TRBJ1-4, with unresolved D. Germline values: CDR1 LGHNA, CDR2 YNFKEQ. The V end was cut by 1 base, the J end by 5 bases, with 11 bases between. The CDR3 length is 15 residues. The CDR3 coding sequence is TGTGCCAGCAGCCAAGGGGCCCGAGAAAATGAAAAACTGTTTTTT. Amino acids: CASSQGARENEKLFF.

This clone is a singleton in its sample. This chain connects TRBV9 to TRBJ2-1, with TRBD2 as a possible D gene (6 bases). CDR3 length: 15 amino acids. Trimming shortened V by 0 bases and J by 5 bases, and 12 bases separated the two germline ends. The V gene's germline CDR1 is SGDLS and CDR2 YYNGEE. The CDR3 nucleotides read TGTGCCAGCAGCGTAGAACCAAGGGAGGACAATGAGCAGTTCTTC. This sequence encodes CASSVEPREDNEQFF.

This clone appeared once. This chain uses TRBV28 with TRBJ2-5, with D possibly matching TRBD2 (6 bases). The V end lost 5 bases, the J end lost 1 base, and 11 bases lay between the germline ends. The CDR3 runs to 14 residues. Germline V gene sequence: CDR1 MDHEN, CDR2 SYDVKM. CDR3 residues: CASSPTRTQETQYF. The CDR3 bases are TGTGCCAGCAGTCCGACTAGGACCCAAGAGACCCAGTACTTC. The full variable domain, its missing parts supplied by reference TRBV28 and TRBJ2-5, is DVKVTQSSRYLVKRTGEKVFLECVQDMDHENMFWYRQDPGLGLRLIYFSYDVKMKEKGDIPEGYSVSREKKERFSLILESASTNQTSMYLCASSPTRTQETQYFGPGTRLLVL.

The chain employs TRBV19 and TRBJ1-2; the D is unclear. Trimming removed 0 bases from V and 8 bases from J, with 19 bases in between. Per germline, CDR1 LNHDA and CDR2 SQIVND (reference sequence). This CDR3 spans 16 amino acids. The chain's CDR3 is CASSIDHRSGVVGYTF. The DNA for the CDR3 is TGTGCCAGTAGTATAGATCACCGTTCTGGGGTAGTCGGCTACACCTTC.

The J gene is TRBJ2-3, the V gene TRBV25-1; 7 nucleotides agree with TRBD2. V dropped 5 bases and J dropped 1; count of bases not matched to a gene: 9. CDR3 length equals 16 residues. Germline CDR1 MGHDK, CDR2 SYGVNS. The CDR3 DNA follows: TGTGCCAGCAGTCCATCCGGGGGGTACGGCACAGATACGCAGTATTTT. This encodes CASSPSGGYGTDTQYF.

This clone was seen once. CDR3 sequence: CASTTSGIGELFF. CDR3 nucleotide sequence: TGTGCCAGTACAACTAGCGGGATCGGGGAGCTGTTTTTT. This chain uses TRBV19 with TRBJ2-2, with TRBD2 matching over 10 bases. Germline CDR1 and CDR2: LNHDA and SQIVND (reference sequence). Trimming removed 7 bases from V and 7 bases from J; junction bases left unmatched: 3. The CDR3 totals 13 residues.

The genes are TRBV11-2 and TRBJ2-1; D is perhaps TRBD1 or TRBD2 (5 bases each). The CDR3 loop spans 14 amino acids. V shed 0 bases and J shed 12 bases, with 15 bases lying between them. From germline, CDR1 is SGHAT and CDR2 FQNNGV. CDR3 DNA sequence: TGTGCCAGCAGCTTAGATCATGGGACCAGAGTGCAGTTCTTC. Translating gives CASSLDHGTRVQFF.

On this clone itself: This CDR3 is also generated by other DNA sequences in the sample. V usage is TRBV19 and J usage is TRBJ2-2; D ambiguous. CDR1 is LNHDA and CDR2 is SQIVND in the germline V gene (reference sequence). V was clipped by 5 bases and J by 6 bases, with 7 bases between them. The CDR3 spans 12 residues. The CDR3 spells CASSPMSGELFF. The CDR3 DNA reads TGTGCCAGTAGTCCAATGTCCGGGGAGCTGTTTTTT.

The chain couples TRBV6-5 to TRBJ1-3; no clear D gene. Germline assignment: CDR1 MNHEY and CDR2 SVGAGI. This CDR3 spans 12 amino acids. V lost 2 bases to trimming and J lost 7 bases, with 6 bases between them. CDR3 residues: CASSYRSNTIYF. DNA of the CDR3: TGTGCCAGCAGTTACCGGTCTAACACCATATATTTT.

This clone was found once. CDR3 protein: CASSLGDHSYEQYF. The CDR3 nucleotides are TGTGCCAGTAGTCTCGGGGACCACTCCTACGAGCAGTACTTC. This sequence joins TRBV19 and TRBJ2-7; either TRBD1 or TRBD2 may fit D (5 bases each). CDR1 and CDR2 (germline): LNHDA, SQIVND (reference sequence). The V gene lost 5 bases and the J gene lost 0 bases, with 11 bases spanning the gap. This CDR3 is built from 14 residues. Drawing the rest from reference TRBV19 and TRBJ2-7, the complete variable domain is DGGITQSPKYLFRKEGQNVTLSCEQNLNHDAMYWYRQDPGQGLRLIYYSQIVNDFQKGDIAEGYSVSREKKESFPLTVTSAQKNPTAFYLCASSLGDHSYEQYFGPGTRLTVT.

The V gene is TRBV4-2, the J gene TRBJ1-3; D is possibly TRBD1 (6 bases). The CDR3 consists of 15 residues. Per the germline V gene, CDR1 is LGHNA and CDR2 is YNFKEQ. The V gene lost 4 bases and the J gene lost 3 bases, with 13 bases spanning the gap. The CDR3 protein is CASSRAGDYGNTIYF. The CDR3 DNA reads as TGTGCCAGCAGCCGAGCAGGGGATTATGGAAACACCATATATTTT.

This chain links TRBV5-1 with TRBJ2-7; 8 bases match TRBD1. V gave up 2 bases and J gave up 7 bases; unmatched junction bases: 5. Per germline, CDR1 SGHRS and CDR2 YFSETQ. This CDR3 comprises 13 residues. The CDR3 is CASSLQGEGEQYF. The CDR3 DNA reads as TGCGCCAGCAGCTTACAGGGGGAAGGTGAGCAGTACTTC. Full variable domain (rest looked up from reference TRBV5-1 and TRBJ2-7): KAGVTQTPRYLIKTRGQQVTLSCSPISGHRSVSWYQQTPGQGLQFLFEYFSETQRNKGNFPGRFSGRQFSNSRSEMNVSTLELGDSALYLCASSLQGEGEQYFGPGTRLTVT.

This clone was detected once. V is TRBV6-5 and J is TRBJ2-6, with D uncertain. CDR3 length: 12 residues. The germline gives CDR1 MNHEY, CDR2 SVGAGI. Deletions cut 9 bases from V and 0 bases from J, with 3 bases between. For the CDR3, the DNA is TGTGCCAGTCGCTCTGGGGCCAACGTCCTGACTTTC. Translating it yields CASRSGANVLTF.

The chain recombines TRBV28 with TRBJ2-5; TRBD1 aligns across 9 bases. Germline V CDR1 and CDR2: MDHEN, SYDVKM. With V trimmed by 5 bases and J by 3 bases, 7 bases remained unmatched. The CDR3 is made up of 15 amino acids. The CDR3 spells CASSTTRDREETQYF. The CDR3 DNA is TGTGCCAGCAGTACTACCCGGGACAGGGAAGAGACCCAGTACTTC.

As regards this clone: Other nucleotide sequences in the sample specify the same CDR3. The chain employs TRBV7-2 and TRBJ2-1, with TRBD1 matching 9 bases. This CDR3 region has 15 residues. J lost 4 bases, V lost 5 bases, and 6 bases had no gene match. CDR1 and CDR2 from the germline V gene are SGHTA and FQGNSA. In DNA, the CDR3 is TGTGCCAGCAGCCAAGACAGGGGGGATTACAATGAGCAGTTCTTC. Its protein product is CASSQDRGDYNEQFF.